This T cell receptor (beta chain) was observed in a study of beta chain features in type 1 diabetes. Every isolated RNA sample was fully reverse transcribed, so sequencing captured expressed TCRB transcripts. Some clones are missing from TCRdb's copy, which holds only in-frame ones; the method was immunoSEQ multiplex PCR. The sample includes 150,000 or so clones, about 8.7% of them seen just once. In its sample, this clone was seen many times. The V gene lost 2 bases and the J gene lost 0 bases, with 6 bases spanning the gap. Germline loops: CDR1 SGHDN, CDR2 FVKESK. The CDR3 is made up of 14 amino acids.

This sequence originates from a man aged 18 to 35 in good health. This chain connects TRBV14 to TRBJ2-3; D is possibly TRBD2 (6 bases). The sequenced material came from central memory CD4+ T cells from blood. CDR3 sequence reads: CASSQLASTDTQYF. For the CDR3, the DNA is TGTGCCAGCAGCCAACTAGCGAGCACAGATACGCAGTATTTT.